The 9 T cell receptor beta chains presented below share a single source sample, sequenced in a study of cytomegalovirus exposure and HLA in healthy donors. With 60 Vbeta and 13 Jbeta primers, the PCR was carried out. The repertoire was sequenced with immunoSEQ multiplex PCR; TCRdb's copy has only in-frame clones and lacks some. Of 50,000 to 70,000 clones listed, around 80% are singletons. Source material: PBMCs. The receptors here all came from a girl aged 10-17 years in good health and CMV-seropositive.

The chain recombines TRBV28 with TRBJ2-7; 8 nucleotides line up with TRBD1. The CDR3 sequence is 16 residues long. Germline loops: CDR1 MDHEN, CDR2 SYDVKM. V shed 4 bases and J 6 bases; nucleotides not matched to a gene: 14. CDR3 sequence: CASSSVMTGAEGEQYF. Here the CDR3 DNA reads TGTGCCAGCAGTTCAGTGATGACAGGGGCTGAAGGCGAGCAGTACTTC. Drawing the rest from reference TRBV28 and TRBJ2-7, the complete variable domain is DVKVTQSSRYLVKRTGEKVFLECVQDMDHENMFWYRQDPGLGLRLIYFSYDVKMKEKGDIPEGYSVSREKKERFSLILESASTNQTSMYLCASSSVMTGAEGEQYFGPGTRLTVT.

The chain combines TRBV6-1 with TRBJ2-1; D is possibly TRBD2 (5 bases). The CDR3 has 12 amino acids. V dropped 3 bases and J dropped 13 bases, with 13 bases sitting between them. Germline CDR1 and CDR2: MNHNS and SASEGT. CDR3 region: CASSDRRRLQFF. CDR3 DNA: TGTGCCAGCAGTGACAGAAGGCGACTACAGTTCTTC.

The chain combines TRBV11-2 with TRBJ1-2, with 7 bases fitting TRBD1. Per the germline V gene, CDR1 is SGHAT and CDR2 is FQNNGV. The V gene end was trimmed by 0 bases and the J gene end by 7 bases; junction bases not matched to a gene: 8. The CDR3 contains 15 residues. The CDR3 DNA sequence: TGTGCCAGCAGCTTAGACCGCGACAGGGTGCCTGGCTACACCTTC. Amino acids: CASSLDRDRVPGYTF.

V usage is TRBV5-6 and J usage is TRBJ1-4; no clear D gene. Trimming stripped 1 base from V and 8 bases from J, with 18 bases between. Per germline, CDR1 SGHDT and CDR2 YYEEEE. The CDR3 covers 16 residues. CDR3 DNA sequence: TGTGCCAGCAGCTTGCGAAAGGTCGATCCGGGGGAAAAACTGTTTTTT. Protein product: CASSLRKVDPGEKLFF.

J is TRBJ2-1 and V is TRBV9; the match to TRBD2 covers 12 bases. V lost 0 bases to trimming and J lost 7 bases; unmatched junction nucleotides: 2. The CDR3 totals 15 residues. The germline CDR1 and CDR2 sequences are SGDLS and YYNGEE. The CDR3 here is CASSVASGGANEQFF. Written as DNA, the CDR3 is TGTGCCAGCAGCGTAGCTAGCGGGGGGGCGAATGAGCAGTTCTTC.

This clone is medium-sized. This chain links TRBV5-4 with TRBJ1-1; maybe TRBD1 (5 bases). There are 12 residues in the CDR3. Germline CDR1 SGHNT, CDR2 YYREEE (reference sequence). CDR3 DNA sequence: TGTCTTCTCTCTGGGGGGTACACTGAAGCTTTCTTT. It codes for CLLSGGYTEAFF.

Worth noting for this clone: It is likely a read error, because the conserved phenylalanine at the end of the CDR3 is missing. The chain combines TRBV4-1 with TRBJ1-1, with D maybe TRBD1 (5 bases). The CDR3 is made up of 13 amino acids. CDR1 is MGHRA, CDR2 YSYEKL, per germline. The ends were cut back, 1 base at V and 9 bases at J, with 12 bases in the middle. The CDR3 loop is CASSQGDREQAFV. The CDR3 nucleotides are TGCGCCAGCAGCCAAGGGGACCGGGAGCAAGCTTTCGTT.

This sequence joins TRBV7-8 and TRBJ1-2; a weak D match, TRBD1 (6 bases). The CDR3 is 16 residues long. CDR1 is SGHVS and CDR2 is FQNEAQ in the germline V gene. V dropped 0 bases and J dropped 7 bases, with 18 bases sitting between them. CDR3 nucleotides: TGTGCCAGCAGCTTAGCGCTAGGGGGAATCGTCCGTGGCTACACCTTC. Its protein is CASSLALGGIVRGYTF.

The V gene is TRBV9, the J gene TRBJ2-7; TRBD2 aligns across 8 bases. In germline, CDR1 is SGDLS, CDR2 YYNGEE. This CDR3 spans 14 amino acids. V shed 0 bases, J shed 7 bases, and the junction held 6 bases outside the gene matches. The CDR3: CASSVAGGRNEQYF. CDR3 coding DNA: TGTGCCAGCAGCGTAGCGGGAGGGCGTAATGAGCAGTACTTC.